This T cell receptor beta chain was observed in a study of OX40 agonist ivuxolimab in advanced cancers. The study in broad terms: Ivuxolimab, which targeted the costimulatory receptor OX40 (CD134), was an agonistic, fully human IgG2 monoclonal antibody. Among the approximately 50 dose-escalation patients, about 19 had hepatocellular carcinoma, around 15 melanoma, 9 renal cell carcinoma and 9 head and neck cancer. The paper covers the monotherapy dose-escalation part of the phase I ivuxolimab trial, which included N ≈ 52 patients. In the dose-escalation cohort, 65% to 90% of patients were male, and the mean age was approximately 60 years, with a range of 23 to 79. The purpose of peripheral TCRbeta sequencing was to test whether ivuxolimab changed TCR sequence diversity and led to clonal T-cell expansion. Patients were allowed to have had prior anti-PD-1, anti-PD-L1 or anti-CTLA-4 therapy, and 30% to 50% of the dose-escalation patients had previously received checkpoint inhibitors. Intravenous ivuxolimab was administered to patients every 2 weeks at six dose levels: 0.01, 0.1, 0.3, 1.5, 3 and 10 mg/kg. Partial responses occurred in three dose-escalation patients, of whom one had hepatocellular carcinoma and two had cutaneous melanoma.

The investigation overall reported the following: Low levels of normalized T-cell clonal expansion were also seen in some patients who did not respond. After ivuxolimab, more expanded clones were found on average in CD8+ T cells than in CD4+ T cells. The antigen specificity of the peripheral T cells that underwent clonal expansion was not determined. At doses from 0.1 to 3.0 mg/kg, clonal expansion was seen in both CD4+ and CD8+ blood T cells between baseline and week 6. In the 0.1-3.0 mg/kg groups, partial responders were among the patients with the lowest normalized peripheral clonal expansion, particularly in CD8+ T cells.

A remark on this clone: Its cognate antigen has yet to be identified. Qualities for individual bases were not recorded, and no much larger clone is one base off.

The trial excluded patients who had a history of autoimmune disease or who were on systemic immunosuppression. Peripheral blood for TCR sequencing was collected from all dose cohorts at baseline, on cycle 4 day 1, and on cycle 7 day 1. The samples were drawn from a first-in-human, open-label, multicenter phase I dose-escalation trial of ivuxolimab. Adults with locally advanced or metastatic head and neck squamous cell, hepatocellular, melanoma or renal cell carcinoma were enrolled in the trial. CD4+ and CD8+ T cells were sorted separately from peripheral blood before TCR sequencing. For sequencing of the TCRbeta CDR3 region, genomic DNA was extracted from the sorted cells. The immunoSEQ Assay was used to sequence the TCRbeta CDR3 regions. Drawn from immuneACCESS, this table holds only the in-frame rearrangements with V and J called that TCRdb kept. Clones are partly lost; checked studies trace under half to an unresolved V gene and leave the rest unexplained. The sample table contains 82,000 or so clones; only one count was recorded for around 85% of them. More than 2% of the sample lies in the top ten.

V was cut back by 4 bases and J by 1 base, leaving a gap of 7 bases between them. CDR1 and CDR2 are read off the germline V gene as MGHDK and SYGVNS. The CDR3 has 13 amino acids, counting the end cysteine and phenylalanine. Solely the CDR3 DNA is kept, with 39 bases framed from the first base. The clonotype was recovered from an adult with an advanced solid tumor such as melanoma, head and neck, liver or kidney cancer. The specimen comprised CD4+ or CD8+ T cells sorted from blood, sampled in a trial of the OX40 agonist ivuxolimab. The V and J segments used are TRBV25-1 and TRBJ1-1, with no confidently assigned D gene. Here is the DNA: TGTGCCAGCAGTGGGACCGCGAACACTGAAGCTTTCTTT. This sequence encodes CASSGTANTEAFF.